The source of this TCR beta chain is a study of graft-versus-host responses after intestinal transplantation. Study background: Every recipient underwent anti-thymocyte globulin induction, then tacrolimus and steroids for around three years. Study-wide findings and caveats: Recipient marrow held GvH clones, some first seen in ileum or blood. The highest levels of circulating GvH clones went along with early declines in HvG clones after transplant.

CDR1 and CDR2 from the germline V gene are SGHRS and YFSETQ. CDR3 length equals 15 residues. Sequenced by immunoSEQ multiplex PCR; TCRdb stores in-frame clones only, minus some. The repertoire holds about 100,000 clones, with roughly 84% as singletons. With regard to this clone: Its antigen is unknown. One end of the junction fails to match germline, which may point to a read error.

Material: unstimulated CD4+ T cells sorted from spleen or lymph node cells, obtained before transplant. The chain has TRBV5-1 and TRBJ1-1, with 9 nucleotides matching TRBD1. The source is a human donor who was the organ donor for an intestinal transplant. The CDR3 nucleotides read TGCGCCAGCAGCCGTACCGGGACAGGGAACGCTGAAGCTTTCTTT. Protein product: CASSRTGTGNAEAFF.